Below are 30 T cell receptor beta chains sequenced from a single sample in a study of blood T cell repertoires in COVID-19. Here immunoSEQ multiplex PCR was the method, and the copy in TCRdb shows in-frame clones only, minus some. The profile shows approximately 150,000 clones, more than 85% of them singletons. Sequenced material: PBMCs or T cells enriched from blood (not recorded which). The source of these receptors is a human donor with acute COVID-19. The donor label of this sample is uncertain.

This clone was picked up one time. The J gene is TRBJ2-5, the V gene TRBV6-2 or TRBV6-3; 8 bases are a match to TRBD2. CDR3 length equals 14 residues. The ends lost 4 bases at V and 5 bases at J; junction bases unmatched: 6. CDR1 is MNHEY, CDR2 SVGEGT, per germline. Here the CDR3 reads CASSSWTSSETQYF. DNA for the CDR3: TGTGCCAGCAGTTCTTGGACTAGCAGTGAGACCCAGTACTTC.

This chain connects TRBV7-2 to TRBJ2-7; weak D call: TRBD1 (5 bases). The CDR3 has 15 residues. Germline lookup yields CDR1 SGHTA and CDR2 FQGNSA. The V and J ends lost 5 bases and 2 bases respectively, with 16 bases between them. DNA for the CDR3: TGTGCCAGCAGCGAAACGCACAGGTTTACCTACGAGCAGTACTTC. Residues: CASSETHRFTYEQYF.

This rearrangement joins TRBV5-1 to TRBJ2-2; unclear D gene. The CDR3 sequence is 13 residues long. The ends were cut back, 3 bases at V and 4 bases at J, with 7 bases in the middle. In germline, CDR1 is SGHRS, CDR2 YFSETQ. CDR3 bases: TGCGCCAGCAGCTCCGGTGTCACCGGGGAGCTGTTTTTT. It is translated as CASSSGVTGELFF.

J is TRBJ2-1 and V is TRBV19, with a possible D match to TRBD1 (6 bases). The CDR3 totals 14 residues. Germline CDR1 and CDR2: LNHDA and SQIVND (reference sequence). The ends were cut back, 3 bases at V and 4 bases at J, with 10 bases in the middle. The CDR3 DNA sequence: TGTGCCAGTAGTATCGGACAGTTATACAATGAGCAGTTCTTC. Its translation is CASSIGQLYNEQFF.

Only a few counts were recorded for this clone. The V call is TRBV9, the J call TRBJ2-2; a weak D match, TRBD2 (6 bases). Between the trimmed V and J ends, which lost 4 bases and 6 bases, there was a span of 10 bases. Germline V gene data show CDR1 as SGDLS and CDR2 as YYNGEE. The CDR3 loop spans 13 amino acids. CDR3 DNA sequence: TGTGCCAGCAGCCGGCGGGGCTCCGGGGAGCTGTTTTTT. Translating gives CASSRRGSGELFF.

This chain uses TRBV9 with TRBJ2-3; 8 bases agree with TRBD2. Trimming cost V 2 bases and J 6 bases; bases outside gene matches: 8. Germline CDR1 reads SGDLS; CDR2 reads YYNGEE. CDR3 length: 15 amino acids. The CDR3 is CASSVRDTGGDTQYF. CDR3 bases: TGTGCCAGCAGCGTCCGGGACACGGGAGGGGATACGCAGTATTTT.

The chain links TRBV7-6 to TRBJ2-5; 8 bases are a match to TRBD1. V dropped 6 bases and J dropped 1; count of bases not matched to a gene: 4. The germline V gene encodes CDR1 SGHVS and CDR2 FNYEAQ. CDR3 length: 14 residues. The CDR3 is CASSYQGAQETQYF. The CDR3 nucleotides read TGTGCCAGCAGTTACCAGGGGGCCCAAGAGACCCAGTACTTC.

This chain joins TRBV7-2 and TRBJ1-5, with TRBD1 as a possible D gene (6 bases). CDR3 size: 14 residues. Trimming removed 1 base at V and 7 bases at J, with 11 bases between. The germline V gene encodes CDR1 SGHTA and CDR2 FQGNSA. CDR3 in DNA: TGTGCCAGCAGCTTAGGGGGAGGGGGGCAGCCCCAGCATTTT. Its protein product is CASSLGGGGQPQHF. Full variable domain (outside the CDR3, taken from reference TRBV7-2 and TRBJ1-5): GAGVSQSPSNKVTEKGKDVELRCDPISGHTALYWYRQSLGQGLEFLIYFQGNSAPDKSGLPSDRFSAERTGGSVSTLTIQRTQQEDSAVYLCASSLGGGGQPQHFGDGTRLSIL.

This CDR3 reads CASSEGLSNQPQHF. CDR3 nucleotides: TGCGCCAGCAGTGAGGGCCTGAGCAATCAGCCCCAGCATTTT. The chain combines TRBV10-1 with TRBJ1-5, with D unclear. V lost 2 bases and J 1 base, leaving 6 bases between the germline ends. The CDR3 covers 14 residues. CDR1 WNHNN and CDR2 SYGVQD come from the germline V gene (reference sequence).

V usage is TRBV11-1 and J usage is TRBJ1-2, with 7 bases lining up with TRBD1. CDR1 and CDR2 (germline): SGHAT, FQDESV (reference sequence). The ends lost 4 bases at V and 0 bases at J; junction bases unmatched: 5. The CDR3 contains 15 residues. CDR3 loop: CASSSTGETNYGYTF. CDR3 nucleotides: TGTGCCAGCAGCTCAACAGGGGAGACTAACTATGGCTACACCTTC.

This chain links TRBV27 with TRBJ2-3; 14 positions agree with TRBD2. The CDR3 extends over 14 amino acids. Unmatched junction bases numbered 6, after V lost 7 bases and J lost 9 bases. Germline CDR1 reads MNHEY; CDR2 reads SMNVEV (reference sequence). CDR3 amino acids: CASKGLAGVGTQYF. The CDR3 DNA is TGTGCCAGCAAGGGACTAGCGGGGGTGGGGACGCAGTATTTT.

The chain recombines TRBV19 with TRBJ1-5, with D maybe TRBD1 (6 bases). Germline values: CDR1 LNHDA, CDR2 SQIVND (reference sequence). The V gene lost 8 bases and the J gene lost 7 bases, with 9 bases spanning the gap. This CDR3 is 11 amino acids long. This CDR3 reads CASGGLQPQHF. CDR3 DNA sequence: TGTGCCAGTGGGGGCTTACAGCCCCAGCATTTT. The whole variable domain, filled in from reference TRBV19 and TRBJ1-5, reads DGGITQSPKYLFRKEGQNVTLSCEQNLNHDAMYWYRQDPGQGLRLIYYSQIVNDFQKGDIAEGYSVSREKKESFPLTVTSAQKNPTAFYLCASGGLQPQHFGDGTRLSIL.

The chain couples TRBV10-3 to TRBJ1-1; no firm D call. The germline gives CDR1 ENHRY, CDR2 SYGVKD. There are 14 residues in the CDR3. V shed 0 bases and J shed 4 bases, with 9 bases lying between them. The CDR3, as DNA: TGTGCCATCAGTGAGTCGTTTAGAATCACTGAAGCTTTCTTT. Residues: CAISESFRITEAFF.

This CDR3 reads CASSVGPIRGHEQFF. The CDR3 coding sequence is TGTGCCAGCAGCGTCGGCCCCATCAGGGGACATGAGCAGTTCTTC. The gene calls are TRBV7-2 and TRBJ2-1, with a tentative D call TRBD1 (6 bases). CDR1 is SGHTA, CDR2 FQGNSA, per germline. Trimming shortened V by 5 bases and J by 8 bases, and 19 bases separated the two germline ends. The CDR3 totals 15 residues.

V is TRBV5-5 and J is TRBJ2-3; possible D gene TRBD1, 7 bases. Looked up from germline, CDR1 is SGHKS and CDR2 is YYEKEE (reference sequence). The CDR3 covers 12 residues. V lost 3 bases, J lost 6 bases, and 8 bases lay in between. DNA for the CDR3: TGTGCCAGCAGCTCAGGGGGGGATACGCAGTATTTT. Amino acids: CASSSGGDTQYF.

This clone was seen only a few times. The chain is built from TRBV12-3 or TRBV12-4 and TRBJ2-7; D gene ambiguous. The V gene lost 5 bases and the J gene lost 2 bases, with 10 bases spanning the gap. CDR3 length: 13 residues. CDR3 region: CASSPPDTYEQYF. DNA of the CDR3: TGTGCCAGCAGTCCCCCAGATACCTACGAGCAGTACTTC.

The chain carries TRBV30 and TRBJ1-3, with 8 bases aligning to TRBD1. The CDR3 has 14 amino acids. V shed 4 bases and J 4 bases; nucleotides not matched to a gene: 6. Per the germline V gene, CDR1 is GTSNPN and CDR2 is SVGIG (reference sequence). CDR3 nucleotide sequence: TGTGCCTGGACTTGGGGGGACAGGGGAAACACCATATATTTT. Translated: CAWTWGDRGNTIYF.

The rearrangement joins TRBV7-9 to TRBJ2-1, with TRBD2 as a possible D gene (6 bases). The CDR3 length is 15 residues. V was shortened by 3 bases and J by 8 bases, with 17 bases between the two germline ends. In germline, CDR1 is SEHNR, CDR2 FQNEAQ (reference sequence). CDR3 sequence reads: CASSLGGAGGDEQFF. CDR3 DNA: TGTGCCAGCAGCTTGGGCGGGGCTGGGGGAGATGAGCAGTTCTTC.

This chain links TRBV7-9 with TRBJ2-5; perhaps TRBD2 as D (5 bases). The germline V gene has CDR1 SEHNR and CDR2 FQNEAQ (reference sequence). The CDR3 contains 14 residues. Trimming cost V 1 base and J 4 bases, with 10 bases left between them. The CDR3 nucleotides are TGTGCCAGCAGCTTAGTGCGGGCTGGAGAGACCCAGTACTTC. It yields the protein CASSLVRAGETQYF.

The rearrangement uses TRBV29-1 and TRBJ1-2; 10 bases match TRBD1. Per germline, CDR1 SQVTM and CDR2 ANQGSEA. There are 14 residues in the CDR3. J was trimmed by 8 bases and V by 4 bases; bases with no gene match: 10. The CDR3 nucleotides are TGCAGCGTTGGGACGGGGACAGGGGAGAGAGGCTACACCTTC. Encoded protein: CSVGTGTGERGYTF. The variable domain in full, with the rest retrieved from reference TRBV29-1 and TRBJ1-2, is SAVISQKPSRDICQRGTSLTIQCQVDSQVTMMFWYRQQPGQSLTLIATANQGSEATYESGFVIDKFPISRPNLTFSTLTVSNMSPEDSSIYLCSVGTGTGERGYTFGSGTRLTVV.

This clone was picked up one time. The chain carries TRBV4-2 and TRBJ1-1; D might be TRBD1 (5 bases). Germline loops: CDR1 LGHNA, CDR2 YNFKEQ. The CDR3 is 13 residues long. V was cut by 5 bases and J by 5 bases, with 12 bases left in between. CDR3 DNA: TGTGCCAGCAGCGGAACAGGTAAGACTGAAGCTTTCTTT. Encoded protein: CASSGTGKTEAFF.

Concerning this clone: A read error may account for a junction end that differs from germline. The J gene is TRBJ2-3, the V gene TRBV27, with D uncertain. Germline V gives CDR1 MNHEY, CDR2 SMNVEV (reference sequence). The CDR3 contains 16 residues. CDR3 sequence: CASSLFIFGSRDTQYF. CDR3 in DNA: TGTGCCAGCAGCTTATTTATTTTCGGCTCTAGAGATACGCAGTATTTT.

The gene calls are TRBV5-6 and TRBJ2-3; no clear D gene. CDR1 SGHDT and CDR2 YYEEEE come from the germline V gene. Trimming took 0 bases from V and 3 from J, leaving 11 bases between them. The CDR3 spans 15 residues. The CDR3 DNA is TGTGCCAGCAGCTTGGGGCCGCTGGTTACAGATACGCAGTATTTT. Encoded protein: CASSLGPLVTDTQYF.

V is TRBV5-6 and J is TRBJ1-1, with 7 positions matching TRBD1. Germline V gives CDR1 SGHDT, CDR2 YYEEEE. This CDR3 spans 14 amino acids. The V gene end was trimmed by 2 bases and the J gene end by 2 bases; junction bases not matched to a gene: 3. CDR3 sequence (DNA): TGTGCCAGCAGCTTCGACAGGGTTAACACTGAAGCTTTCTTT. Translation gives CASSFDRVNTEAFF. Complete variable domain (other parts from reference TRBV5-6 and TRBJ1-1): DAGVTQSPTHLIKTRGQQVTLRCSPKSGHDTVSWYQQALGQGPQFIFQYYEEEERQRGNFPDRFSGHQFPNYSSELNVNALLLGDSALYLCASSFDRVNTEAFFGQGTRLTVV.

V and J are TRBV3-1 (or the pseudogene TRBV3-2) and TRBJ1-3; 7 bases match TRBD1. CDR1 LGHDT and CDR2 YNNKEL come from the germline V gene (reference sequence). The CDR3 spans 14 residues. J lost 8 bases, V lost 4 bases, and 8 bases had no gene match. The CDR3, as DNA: TGTGCCAGCAGCCCTCCGGGCAGGGGGGACACCATATATTTT. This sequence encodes CASSPPGRGDTIYF.

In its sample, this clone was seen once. CDR3 amino acids: CASRPAGTNYGYTF. The CDR3 bases are TGCGCCAGTCGGCCCGCAGGGACTAACTATGGCTACACCTTC. V is TRBV5-1 and J is TRBJ1-2; a possible D gene is TRBD1 (5 bases). CDR3 size: 14 residues. Germline V gene sequence: CDR1 SGHRS, CDR2 YFSETQ. The V end lost 8 bases, the J end lost 0 bases, and 14 bases lay between the germline ends. The variable domain in full, with the rest retrieved from reference TRBV5-1 and TRBJ1-2, is KAGVTQTPRYLIKTRGQQVTLSCSPISGHRSVSWYQQTPGQGLQFLFEYFSETQRNKGNFPGRFSGRQFSNSRSEMNVSTLELGDSALYLCASRPAGTNYGYTFGSGTRLTVV.

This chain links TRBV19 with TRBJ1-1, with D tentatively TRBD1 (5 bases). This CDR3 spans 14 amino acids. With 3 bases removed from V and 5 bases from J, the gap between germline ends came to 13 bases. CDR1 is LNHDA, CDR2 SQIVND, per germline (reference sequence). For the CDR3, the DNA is TGTGCCAGTAGTATCTTCCCGGGGGATACTGAAGCTTTCTTT. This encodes CASSIFPGDTEAFF.

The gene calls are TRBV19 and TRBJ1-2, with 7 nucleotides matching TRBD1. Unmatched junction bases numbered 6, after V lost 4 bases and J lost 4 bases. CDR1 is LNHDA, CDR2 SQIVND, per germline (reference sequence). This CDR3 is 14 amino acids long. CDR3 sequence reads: CASSTPGQLYGYTF. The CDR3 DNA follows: TGTGCCAGTAGTACTCCGGGACAGCTCTATGGCTACACCTTC. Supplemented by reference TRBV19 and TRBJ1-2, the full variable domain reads DGGITQSPKYLFRKEGQNVTLSCEQNLNHDAMYWYRQDPGQGLRLIYYSQIVNDFQKGDIAEGYSVSREKKESFPLTVTSAQKNPTAFYLCASSTPGQLYGYTFGSGTRLTVV.

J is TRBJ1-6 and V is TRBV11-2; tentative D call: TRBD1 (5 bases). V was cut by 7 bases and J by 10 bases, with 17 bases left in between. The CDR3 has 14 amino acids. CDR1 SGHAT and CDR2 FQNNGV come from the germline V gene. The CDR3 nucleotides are TGTGCCAGCACCGTAAACCCAGGGCCCTCACCCCTCCACTTT. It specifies CASTVNPGPSPLHF.

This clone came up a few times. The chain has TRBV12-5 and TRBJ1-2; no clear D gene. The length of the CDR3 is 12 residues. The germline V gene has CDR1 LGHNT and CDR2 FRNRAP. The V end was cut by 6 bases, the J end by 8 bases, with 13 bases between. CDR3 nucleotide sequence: TGTGCTAGTGGCCACACGATGCGGGGCTACACCTTC. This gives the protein CASGHTMRGYTF.